This T cell receptor (beta chain) was sequenced in a study of identical twins. Study-wide results and caveats: Conclusions relied on cross-sectional statistical analysis, not following the same donors.

Every one of the donors was a healthy Caucasian. Comments on this clonotype: Its antigen is not known.

This CDR3 region has 14 residues. Trimming took 4 bases from V and 2 from J, leaving 12 bases between them. The germline V gene encodes CDR1 SGHDN and CDR2 FVKESK. A single record per CDR3 protein comes from TCRdb applying MiXCR to the 5' RACE reads. This table has roughly 720,000 distinct CDR3 sequences, roughly 18% appearing once. These data were also reused for a study on T cells expressing NK-cell markers.

J is TRBJ2-7 and V is TRBV14; D might be TRBD2 (6 bases). Material: PBMCs. This TCR was sampled from a woman between 18 and 29 years old in good health. CDR3 DNA: TGTGCCAGCAGCCCTGGCGGGAACCCCTACGAGCAGTACTTC. Translating gives CASSPGGNPYEQYF.